The 10 T cell receptor beta chains below were found in one sample sequenced in a study of T cell changes during pregnancy in multiple sclerosis. The method was immunoSEQ multiplex PCR; TCRdb's version includes in-frame clones alone and lacks a portion of them. The repertoire holds 40,000 or so clones, about 92% seen once, with under 15% in the top ten. The sequencing here drew on CD8+ T cells from peripheral blood mononuclear cells, taken in the first trimester of pregnancy. Every receptor here comes from a female donor with multiple sclerosis, enrolled in a pregnancy study.

The CDR3 loop reads CASRSKGLGSEWNSPLHF. In DNA, the CDR3 is TGTGCCAGCAGATCAAAAGGACTGGGGTCCGAATGGAATTCACCCCTCCACTTT. The chain carries TRBV27 and TRBJ1-6, with D hard to call. Germline CDR1 and CDR2: MNHEY and SMNVEV (reference sequence). The length of the CDR3 is 18 residues. V lost 6 bases and J lost 7, with 25 bases in between.

The CDR3 DNA reads as TGTGCCACCAGCTCACTTCCGGACACCGGGGAGCTGTTTTTT. As protein: CATSSLPDTGELFF. The chain carries TRBV15 and TRBJ2-2, with no clear D. The V end was cut by 5 bases, the J end by 3 bases, with 10 bases between. This CDR3 spans 14 amino acids. From germline, CDR1 is LNHNV and CDR2 YYDKDF (reference sequence).

The chain combines TRBV5-6 with TRBJ2-7; D gene uncertain. This CDR3 spans 15 amino acids. Per germline, CDR1 SGHDT and CDR2 YYEEEE. V was pared by 0 bases and J by 2 bases, with 12 bases between. CDR3 nucleotides: TGTGCCAGCAGCTTGGGGGCAGCCCCAACCTACGAGCAGTACTTC. Amino acid sequence: CASSLGAAPTYEQYF.

This clone is a singleton in its sample. V and J are TRBV5-1 and TRBJ2-3, with a weak D call TRBD1 (6 bases). Germline V gives CDR1 SGHRS, CDR2 YFSETQ. The CDR3 runs to 17 residues. V was pared by 3 bases and J by 5 bases, with 22 bases between. CDR3 DNA: TGCGCCAGCAGCTCCCCCCTCGGGACAAACTCGGAAGATACGCAGTATTTT. Protein: CASSSPLGTNSEDTQYF.

The rearrangement links TRBV21-1 to TRBJ1-4. TRBV21-1 is assigned pseudogene status. This CDR3 comprises 15 residues. The CDR3 loop is CASSQTRGLTEKLFF. Written as DNA, the CDR3 is TGTGCCAGCAGCCAAACGAGGGGACTCACCGAAAAACTGTTTTTT.

This chain connects TRBV27 to TRBJ2-7; TRBD1 matches at 9 bases. Looked up from germline, CDR1 is MNHEY and CDR2 is SMNVEV (reference sequence). The CDR3 has 13 amino acids. Germline trimming cut 8 bases from V and 3 bases from J; bases unmatched to any gene: 5. CDR3 region: CASSLDRGYEQYF. The CDR3 DNA reads TGTGCCAGCTCCCTGGACAGGGGCTACGAGCAGTACTTC.

The V gene is TRBV5-4, the J gene TRBJ1-2; 9 bases fit TRBD1. CDR1 SGHNT and CDR2 YYREEE come from the germline V gene (reference sequence). CDR3 size: 14 residues. The V segment lost 7 bases and the J segment 4 bases; nucleotides outside the gene matches: 8. This CDR3 reads CASGDRELGYGYTF. The CDR3 DNA reads TGTGCCAGCGGGGACAGGGAGCTTGGCTATGGCTACACCTTC.

The CDR3 sequence: CASTLGVLNTEAFF. The CDR3 nucleotides read TGTGCCAGTACCCTAGGAGTGCTCAACACTGAAGCTTTCTTT. V and J are TRBV13 and TRBJ1-1; no clear D gene. Trimming cost V 9 bases and J 2 bases, with 16 bases left between them. The CDR3 length is 14 residues. Germline V gene sequence: CDR1 PRHDT, CDR2 FYEKMQ (reference sequence). Drawing the rest from reference TRBV13 and TRBJ1-1, the complete variable domain is AAGVIQSPRHLIKEKRETATLKCYPIPRHDTVYWYQQGPGQDPQFLISFYEKMQSDKGSIPDRFSAQQFSDYHSELNMSSLELGDSALYFCASTLGVLNTEAFFGQGTRLTVV.

This clone appeared once. The J gene is TRBJ1-2, the V gene TRBV4-1, with TRBD1 as a possible D gene (6 bases). V was pared by 0 bases and J by 1 base, with 12 bases between. Germline V gene data show CDR1 as MGHRA and CDR2 as YSYEKL. The CDR3 contains 16 residues. The CDR3 spells CASSQEGGERNYGYTF. The CDR3 region has the DNA TGCGCCAGCAGCCAAGAAGGGGGGGAACGTAACTATGGCTACACCTTC.

The chain joins TRBV19 to TRBJ1-4, with 7 bases that match TRBD1. Germline loops: CDR1 LNHDA, CDR2 SQIVND (reference sequence). The CDR3 length is 12 residues. CDR3 bases: TGTGGCTCACGGGACAGTAATGAAAAACTGTTTTTT. Translating it yields CGSRDSNEKLFF.